A single sample gave rise to the 8 T cell receptor beta chains below, sequenced in a study of cytomegalovirus exposure and HLA in healthy donors. This PCR relied on a set of 60 Vbeta primers and 13 Jbeta primers. TCRdb's copy holds only in-frame clones and misses some; the assay was immunoSEQ multiplex PCR. The sample has 170,000 or so clones, about four fifths seen once. The sample comprised PBMCs. All receptors come from a girl aged 10 to 17 in good health and CMV-seropositive.

Only one count was recorded for this clone. The chain joins TRBV21-1 to TRBJ1-6. TRBV21-1 is designated a pseudogene. The CDR3 runs to 16 residues. This chain's CDR3 is CASSPPWTANNSPLHF. The CDR3 DNA sequence: TGTGCCAGCAGCCCCCCCTGGACTGCGAATAATTCACCCCTCCACTTT.

This chain links TRBV2 with TRBJ1-5; a weak D match, TRBD1 (6 bases). Trimming took off 2 bases at V and 4 bases at J, with 9 bases between the two ends. The CDR3 is 14 residues long. The germline V gene has CDR1 SNHLY and CDR2 FYNNEI. The CDR3 DNA is TGTGCCAGCAGTGAACCAGACAGGAATCAGCCCCAGCATTTT. This codes for CASSEPDRNQPQHF.

CDR3 loop: CASITGQGQEKLFF. CDR3 bases: TGTGCCAGCATCACGGGACAGGGTCAAGAAAAACTGTTTTTT. The chain has TRBV28 and TRBJ1-4; 9 bases fit TRBD1. From germline, CDR1 is MDHEN and CDR2 SYDVKM. The CDR3 has 14 amino acids. V gave up 7 bases and J gave up 8 bases; unmatched junction bases: 8.

The chain combines TRBV19 with TRBJ2-1, with 9 bases identical to TRBD1. The germline V gene encodes CDR1 LNHDA and CDR2 SQIVND (reference sequence). With V trimmed by 6 bases and J by 3 bases, 6 bases remained unmatched. There are 15 residues in the CDR3. CDR3 residues: CASRPGQGYYNEQFF. The CDR3 bases are TGTGCCAGTAGGCCGGGACAGGGTTACTACAATGAGCAGTTCTTC.

V usage is TRBV5-5 and J usage is TRBJ1-2; D is possibly TRBD1 (6 bases). Looked up from germline, CDR1 is SGHKS and CDR2 is YYEKEE (reference sequence). V was shortened by 6 bases and J by 4 bases, with 16 bases between the two germline ends. The CDR3 runs 14 residues. The CDR3 DNA sequence: TGTGCCAGCACCCCGACAGGCTCCCCCTATGGCTACACCTTC. This sequence encodes CASTPTGSPYGYTF.

The J gene is TRBJ2-2, the V gene TRBV19; 10 bases align to TRBD2. The J segment lost 6 bases and the V segment lost 4 bases, leaving 8 bases of the junction unmatched. CDR1 and CDR2 from the germline V gene are LNHDA and SQIVND (reference sequence). This CDR3 contains 16 residues. The CDR3 is CASSKTGLATAGELFF. The CDR3 DNA reads TGTGCCAGTAGTAAAACGGGACTAGCGACTGCCGGGGAGCTGTTTTTT.

The chain combines TRBV2 with TRBJ1-1; 8 positions match TRBD1. Losses at the gene ends were 6 bases for V and 0 bases for J; bases not matched to a gene: 6. CDR3 length equals 15 residues. From germline, CDR1 is SNHLY and CDR2 FYNNEI. The CDR3, as DNA: TGTGCCAGCAGCGAGCGGACAGGGCTGAACACTGAAGCTTTCTTT. It encodes CASSERTGLNTEAFF.

The V and J genes are TRBV15 and TRBJ1-1; D perhaps matches TRBD1 (5 bases). CDR3 size: 17 residues. The V gene lost 5 bases and the J gene lost 10 bases, with 29 bases spanning the gap. Germline-derived CDR1 and CDR2 are LNHNV and YYDKDF (reference sequence). Here the CDR3 reads CATSRHQPPAGPWRAFF. For the CDR3, the DNA is TGTGCCACCAGCCGCCACCAACCCCCCGCAGGGCCGTGGAGAGCTTTCTTT.